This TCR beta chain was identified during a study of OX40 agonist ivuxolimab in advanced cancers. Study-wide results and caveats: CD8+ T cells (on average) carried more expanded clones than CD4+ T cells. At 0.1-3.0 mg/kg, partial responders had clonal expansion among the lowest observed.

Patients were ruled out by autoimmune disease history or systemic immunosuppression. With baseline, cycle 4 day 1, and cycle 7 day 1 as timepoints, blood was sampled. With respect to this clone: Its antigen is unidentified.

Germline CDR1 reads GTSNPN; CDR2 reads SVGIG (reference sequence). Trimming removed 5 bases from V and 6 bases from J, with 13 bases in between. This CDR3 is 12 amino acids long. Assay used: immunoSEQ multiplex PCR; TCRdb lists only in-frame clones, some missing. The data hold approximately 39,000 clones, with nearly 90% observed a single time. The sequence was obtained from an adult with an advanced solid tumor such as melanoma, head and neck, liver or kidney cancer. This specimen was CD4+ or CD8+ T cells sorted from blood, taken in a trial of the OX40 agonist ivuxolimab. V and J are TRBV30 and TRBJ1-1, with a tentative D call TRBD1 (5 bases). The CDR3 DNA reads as TGTGCCTGGTGGGGGGAGGCCCCTGAAGCTTTCTTT. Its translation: CAWWGEAPEAFF.